This TCR beta chain was sequenced in a study of T cells in Graves' hyperthyroidism and ophthalmopathy. Stable hyperthyroidism: no ophthalmopathy progression over 18 months of follow-up. This clonotype was detected only a few times. Germline V gives CDR1 MNHNS, CDR2 SASEGT. The CDR3 is 13 amino acids. V was pared by 6 bases and J by 8 bases, with 5 bases of the junction left unmatched. Using RNA transcripts as the source, TCR beta CDR3 regions were amplified. Researchers ran a first-round RT-PCR on the TCR CDR3 using the HTBI primer set. TCRdb re-called the multiplex PCR reads through MiXCR, storing one row per CDR3 protein. The data contain about 340,000 distinct CDR3 sequences, roughly 18% of them seen just once; the ten biggest clones take up approximately 49%.

This TCR was recovered from a woman in her 50s with Graves' hyperthyroidism. J is TRBJ1-4 and V is TRBV6-1, with 8 positions matching TRBD1. The sequencing sample was made of blood. The CDR3 protein is CASSGQGSEKLFF. Written as DNA, the CDR3 is TGTGCCAGCAGCGGACAGGGATCCGAAAAACTGTTTTTT.